A selection of T cell receptor beta chains follows, all from one sample in a study of regulatory T cells in long-lasting Graves disease. MiXCR was run by TCRdb on the multiplex PCR reads, yielding one entry per CDR3 protein. The sample holds about 460,000 distinct CDR3 sequences, 12% to 15% seen once. Another study also made use of these data, one on T cells in Graves' hyperthyroidism and ophthalmopathy.

The material was peripheral blood mononuclear cells (PBMCs), obtained at new diagnosis, from a patient treated with antithyroid drugs. The source of these receptors is a woman in her forties or fifties with Graves disease. Both conserved end residues are part of each CDR3. Fields, in order: CDR3 length, J gene, D gene, clone size, V gene, CDR3 DNA, CDR3 protein. D genes are given only for firm matches. Size tells how often a clone was seen (once, few, many) or the class of an expanded clone, and some rows leave it out.

14	TRBJ1-1	-	-	TRBV12-3/TRBV12-4	TGTGCCAGCAGCTTAAGCGGGGGGAACACTGAAGCTCTCTTT	CASSLSGGNTEALF
14	TRBJ2-5	TRBD1	many	TRBV7-2	TGTGCCAGCAGCTACCAACAGGGGCAAGAGACCCAGTACTTC	CASSYQQGQETQYF
13	TRBJ2-5	-	many	TRBV6-1	TGTGCCAGCATGGGGGGCCCGGGGGAGACCCAGTACTTC	CASMGGPGETQYF
15	TRBJ2-7	-	few	TRBV12-3/TRBV12-4	TGTGCCAGCAGTACAATCAATGGGGGTTTCGGCGAGCAGTACTTC	CASSTINGGFGEQYF
14	TRBJ2-1	-	many	TRBV5-1	TGCGCCAGCAGCTTGGGGACGCAGTCTAATGAGCAGTTCTTC	CASSLGTQSNEQFF
16	TRBJ2-7	-	-	TRBV5-1	TGCGCCAGCAGCTTGGGACATACAGATCAACGCTACGAGCAGTACTTC	CASSLGHTDQRYEQYF
14	TRBJ2-5	-	-	TRBV28	TGTGCCAGCAGTTTATTCCAGGGTCGAGAGACCCAGTACTTC	CASSLFQGRETQYF
17	TRBJ2-1	-	many	TRBV6-2/TRBV6-3	TGTGCCAGCAGTTACTTCGGGATCACTTTATCCTACAATGAGCAGTTCTTC	CASSYFGITLSYNEQFF
12	TRBJ2-1	TRBD2	-	TRBV5-1	TGCGCCAGCAGATACAGCGGGGATGAGCAGTTCTTC	CASRYSGDEQFF
16	TRBJ2-7	-	many	TRBV28	TGTGCCAGCAGTTTATCGGCTTTAGGGAACTCCTACGAGCAGTACTTC	CASSLSALGNSYEQYF
18	TRBJ2-1	TRBD2	many	TRBV12-3/TRBV12-4	TGTGCCAGCAGTTTGGGTAGTTGGATGGCGGGAGAACTCAATGAGCAGTTCTTC	CASSLGSWMAGELNEQFF
15	TRBJ1-3	-	-	TRBV5-1	TGCGCCAGCACCCCATCAGGGTTCTCTGGAAACACCATATATTTT	CASTPSGFSGNTIYF
16	TRBJ1-1	TRBD1	many	TRBV11-2	TGTGCCAGCAGCTTAGGGGGGGACAGGACGGCCACTGAAGCTTTCTTT	CASSLGGDRTATEAFF
12	TRBJ2-7	-	few	TRBV19	TGTGCCAGTAGGGACCCATCCTACGAGCAGTACTTC	CASRDPSYEQYF
15	TRBJ2-1	-	many	TRBV6-1	TGTGCCAGCAGTGAATGGGGGTCATGGGGCAATGAGCAGTTCTTC	CASSEWGSWGNEQFF
13	TRBJ1-4	-	few	TRBV6-1	TGTGCCAGCAGGGGACAAGTTGCTGAAAAACTGTTTTTT	CASRGQVAEKLFF
14	TRBJ1-5	-	many	TRBV12-3/TRBV12-4	TGTGCCAGCAGTCCTGGGACGCAAGCTCAGCCCCAGCATTTT	CASSPGTQAQPQHF
18	TRBJ2-6	-	-	TRBV6-9	TGTGCCAGCAGTTCTCTCGCAGGGGGGACCTCTGGGGCCAACGTCCTGACTTTC	CASSSLAGGTSGANVLTF
14	TRBJ2-2	-	many	TRBV28	TGTGCCAGCAGTTTAACAGGGTATGACGGGGAGCTGTTTTTT	CASSLTGYDGELFF
15	TRBJ1-2	-	few	TRBV4-2	TGTGCCAGCAGCCAAGGTCCCAAGGCGGACTATGGCTACACCTTC	CASSQGPKADYGYTF
13	TRBJ1-1	-	few	TRBV20-1	TGCAGTGCTGGGAACGGGGGGAACACTGAAGCTTTCTTT	CSAGNGGNTEAFF
14	TRBJ1-2	TRBD1	many	TRBV27	TGTGCCAGCAGTTTAAGGACAGGGGGCTATGGCTACACCTTC	CASSLRTGGYGYTF